Listed below are T cell receptor beta chains from one sample, sequenced in a study of blood T cell repertoires in COVID-19. Only in-frame clones appear in the TCRdb table, and some are missing; sequencing was by immunoSEQ multiplex PCR. The repertoire has 95,000 to 150,000 clones, approximately 82% of them found once; the top ten carry 3.8%. Sequencing was done on a sample of peripheral blood. The receptors originated from a woman between 50 and 59 years old with acute or convalescent COVID-19. The CDR3 runs from the conserved cysteine through the conserved F or W. The order of the fields is J gene, V gene, D gene, clone size, CDR3 DNA, CDR3 protein. The D gene is left open where the match is weak. For some rows the clone size is stated as once, few or many, or as a class when expanded; others skip it.

J: TRBJ2-7; V: TRBV18; D: -; size: -; DNA: TGTGCCAGCTCACCTGGCGGGGGCAACTACGAGCAGTACTTC; CDR3: CASSPGGGNYEQYF
J: TRBJ2-3; V: TRBV28; D: TRBD2; size: -; DNA: TGTGCCAGCAGTGCTAGCGGGAGGAGGACAGATACGCAGTATTTT; CDR3: CASSASGRRTDTQYF
J: TRBJ1-4; V: TRBV10-3; D: -; size: few; DNA: TGTGCCATAGGGGCCAGTGTCAGGGAAGAAAAACTGTTTTTT; CDR3: CAIGASVREEKLFF
J: TRBJ2-1; V: TRBV5-8; D: -; size: -; DNA: TGTGCCAGCAGCTTGGGGGCGGGATCCTACAATGAGCAGTTCTTC; CDR3: CASSLGAGSYNEQFF
J: TRBJ2-3; V: TRBV3-1/TRBV3-2; D: -; size: -; DNA: TGTGCCAGCAGCCACCGGGACTTCACAGATACGCAGTATTTT; CDR3: CASSHRDFTDTQYF
J: TRBJ2-2; V: TRBV19; D: -; size: -; DNA: TGTGCCAGTAGTTACGAAAACACTCAGCGGGGGGAGCTGTTTTTT; CDR3: CASSYENTQRGELFF
J: TRBJ2-1; V: TRBV7-2; D: TRBD2; size: -; DNA: TGTGCCAGCAGCTTAGCGGGTCTAGCGGGGTACAATGAGCAGTTCTTC; CDR3: CASSLAGLAGYNEQFF
J: TRBJ1-6; V: TRBV2; D: -; size: -; DNA: TGTGCCAGCGGCCTGCGGACGGGGATAGTTTCACCCCTCCACTTT; CDR3: CASGLRTGIVSPLHF
J: TRBJ2-7; V: TRBV5-1; D: TRBD1; size: -; DNA: TGCGCCAGTTCCCCGGGACAGGGTGCCTACGAGCAGTACTTC; CDR3: CASSPGQGAYEQYF
J: TRBJ1-1; V: TRBV5-6; D: TRBD1; size: -; DNA: TGTGCCAGCAGCTTGGATGGGACAGGCCCTGAAGCTTTCTTT; CDR3: CASSLDGTGPEAFF
J: TRBJ2-7; V: TRBV20-1; D: TRBD2; size: -; DNA: TGCAGTGCTAGTGCCGGGACTACTAATTACGAGCAGTACTTC; CDR3: CSASAGTTNYEQYF
J: TRBJ1-2; V: TRBV7-9; D: TRBD1; size: -; DNA: TGTGCCAGCAGCTTAGTCCTGTTTGCCGGGACAGGGGCCGGCTACACCTTC; CDR3: CASSLVLFAGTGAGYTF
J: TRBJ2-5; V: TRBV3-1/TRBV3-2; D: -; size: -; DNA: TGTGCCAGCAGCGTACAGGGAGCTCAAGAGACCCAGTACTTC; CDR3: CASSVQGAQETQYF
J: TRBJ2-1; V: TRBV7-9; D: TRBD1; size: -; DNA: TGTGCCATCCCGGGACAGGGGGTCCATGAGCAGTTCTTC; CDR3: CAIPGQGVHEQFF
J: TRBJ2-1; V: TRBV9; D: TRBD2; size: -; DNA: TGTGCCAGCAGCGTAGGGGCTAGCGGGGGGAGGGACAATGAGCAGTTCTTC; CDR3: CASSVGASGGRDNEQFF
J: TRBJ1-5; V: TRBV7-9; D: TRBD1; size: -; DNA: TGTGCCAGCAGCTCGGACAGGGGGCGGGCCGGCGATCAGCCCCAGCATTTT; CDR3: CASSSDRGRAGDQPQHF
J: TRBJ1-5; V: TRBV28; D: -; size: few; DNA: TGTGCCAGCAGCGGGAATCAGCCCCAGCATTTT; CDR3: CASSGNQPQHF
J: TRBJ2-4; V: TRBV4-2; D: -; size: few; DNA: TGTGCCAGCAGCCAAGATTCGAGGTGGAGCGGAATACCCCAAGGTAACATTCAGTACTTC; CDR3: CASSQDSRWSGIPQGNIQYF
J: TRBJ1-3; V: TRBV7-2; D: -; size: -; DNA: TGTGCCAGCAGCTTAGGAGGAACTGGAAACACCATATATTTT; CDR3: CASSLGGTGNTIYF
J: TRBJ2-7; V: TRBV7-9; D: -; size: once; DNA: TGTGCCAGCAGTGTCCTGGGGGCCCAAACCTACGAGCAGTACTTC; CDR3: CASSVLGAQTYEQYF
J: TRBJ1-2; V: TRBV9; D: -; size: -; DNA: TGTGCCAGCAATTTGGGGGCTCCAAGTTCCGGCTACACCTTC; CDR3: CASNLGAPSSGYTF
J: TRBJ1-1; V: TRBV19; D: -; size: few; DNA: TGTGCCAGTAGTATTTTTACTCGGAGGGCCGGTGAAGCTTTCTTT; CDR3: CASSIFTRRAGEAFF
J: TRBJ2-2; V: TRBV2; D: TRBD2; size: -; DNA: TGTGCCAGCAGTGAGATAGCGGGAGACACCGGGGAGCTGTTTTTT; CDR3: CASSEIAGDTGELFF
J: TRBJ1-2; V: TRBV11-2; D: TRBD1; size: -; DNA: TGTGCCAGCAGCTTGATGGGACAGGGGTACGGGGAAGGCTACACCTTC; CDR3: CASSLMGQGYGEGYTF
J: TRBJ1-2; V: TRBV7-6; D: -; size: -; DNA: TGTGCCAGCAGCCCACAGGGAAACTATGGCTACACCTTC; CDR3: CASSPQGNYGYTF
J: TRBJ1-1; V: TRBV3-1/TRBV3-2; D: -; size: -; DNA: TGTGCCAGCAGCCGTTTATCGGGTACTGAAGCTTTCTTT; CDR3: CASSRLSGTEAFF
J: TRBJ2-7; V: TRBV19; D: TRBD1; size: -; DNA: TGTGCCAGTAGTCCGACCCTAACAGGGGGCGGCTACGAGCAGTACTTC; CDR3: CASSPTLTGGGYEQYF
J: TRBJ1-6; V: TRBV11-2; D: TRBD1; size: -; DNA: TGTGCCAGCAGCTTAGCCGGACAGGGTCGGTCACCCCTCCACTTT; CDR3: CASSLAGQGRSPLHF
J: TRBJ1-1; V: TRBV4-1; D: TRBD1; size: once; DNA: TGCGCCAGCAGCTCCGTCAACGGTCGGGACAGGTTGGCTTTCTTT; CDR3: CASSSVNGRDRLAFF
J: TRBJ2-2; V: TRBV5-1; D: TRBD2; size: -; DNA: TGCGCCAGCAGTTACAGGTCGGGGGGCACCGGGGAGCTGTTTTTT; CDR3: CASSYRSGGTGELFF
J: TRBJ2-7; V: TRBV7-9; D: TRBD1; size: few; DNA: TGTGCCAGCGGGAGGACAGGGATCGAGCAGTACTTC; CDR3: CASGRTGIEQYF
J: TRBJ2-3; V: TRBV4-2; D: -; size: -; DNA: TGTGCCAGCAGCCAAGATGAGGACTACCAAAGCACAGATACGCAGTATTTT; CDR3: CASSQDEDYQSTDTQYF
J: TRBJ2-1; V: TRBV5-1; D: TRBD2; size: -; DNA: TGCGCCAGCAGCTTGGGGACTAGCGGGAGGGGCACCTACAATGAGCAGTTCTTC; CDR3: CASSLGTSGRGTYNEQFF
J: TRBJ1-1; V: TRBV6-6; D: -; size: -; DNA: TGTGCCAGCAGTGCCGGGACAATGAACACTGAAGCTTTCTTT; CDR3: CASSAGTMNTEAFF
J: TRBJ2-4; V: TRBV9; D: TRBD1; size: -; DNA: TGTGCCAGCAGCAAGGGACAGGGGGACATTCAGTACTTC; CDR3: CASSKGQGDIQYF
J: TRBJ2-7; V: TRBV5-1; D: -; size: once; DNA: TGCGCCAGCAGCTTGGGACAGAACACCTACGAGCAGTACTTC; CDR3: CASSLGQNTYEQYF
J: TRBJ1-1; V: TRBV14; D: TRBD1; size: few; DNA: TGTGCCAGCAGCCAAGTTGGGACAGCTTACACTGAAGCTTTCTTT; CDR3: CASSQVGTAYTEAFF
J: TRBJ2-5; V: TRBV3-1/TRBV3-2; D: TRBD2; size: -; DNA: TGTGCCAGCAGCCAAGATACTAGCGGGGGCCAAGAGACCCAGTACTTC; CDR3: CASSQDTSGGQETQYF
J: TRBJ1-1; V: TRBV28; D: -; size: once; DNA: TGTGCCAACACCCCTGGGGGGATGAACACTGAAGCTTTCTTT; CDR3: CANTPGGMNTEAFF
J: TRBJ1-1; V: TRBV5-1; D: TRBD1; size: -; DNA: TGCGCCAGCAGTCCCTCAGGGGGACAATTGGGCACTGAAGCTTTCTTT; CDR3: CASSPSGGQLGTEAFF